The 27 T cell receptor beta chains below were found in one sample sequenced in a study of blood T cells in healthy people across ages. Primed by a sample-barcoded 5' primer and a J-beta primer mix, a second PCR proceeded for 7 to 11 cycles. TCRdb reprocessed the 5' RACE reads with MiXCR, giving one entry per CDR3 protein. This table holds fewer than 2,000,000 distinct CDR3 sequences, about two fifths found once. Sample: blood. The receptor set was obtained from a human donor in good health.

This clonotype occurred a few times. In DNA, the CDR3 is TGTGCCAGCAAGACCGGGACGGACTACGAGCAGTACTTC. Residues: CASKTGTDYEQYF. The chain recombines TRBV28 with TRBJ2-7; D tentatively fits TRBD1 or TRBD2 (5 bases each). The V end was cut by 7 bases, the J end by 3 bases, with 13 bases between. This CDR3 spans 13 amino acids. Per the germline V gene, CDR1 is MDHEN and CDR2 is SYDVKM. The whole variable domain, filled in from reference TRBV28 and TRBJ2-7, reads DVKVTQSSRYLVKRTGEKVFLECVQDMDHENMFWYRQDPGLGLRLIYFSYDVKMKEKGDIPEGYSVSREKKERFSLILESASTNQTSMYLCASKTGTDYEQYFGPGTRLTVT.

This clonotype was seen a few times. The V call is TRBV7-2, the J call TRBJ2-1; D remains unclear. The CDR3 sequence is 13 residues long. The V end lost 3 bases, the J end lost 5 bases, and 8 bases lay between the germline ends. Germline-derived CDR1 and CDR2 are SGHTA and FQGNSA. The CDR3 region has the DNA TGTGCCAGCAGCTTCCCTAGACACAATGAGCAGTTCTTC. Amino acids: CASSFPRHNEQFF.

This clonotype was observed many times. J is TRBJ2-7 and V is TRBV5-1; TRBD1 agrees at 11 bases. The CDR3 is made up of 15 amino acids. Trimming removed 3 bases from V and 0 bases from J; junction bases left unmatched: 2. Germline assignment: CDR1 SGHRS and CDR2 YFSETQ. The CDR3 loop is CASSWTGGNSYEQYF. CDR3 coding DNA: TGCGCCAGCAGCTGGACAGGGGGCAACTCCTACGAGCAGTACTTC.

The sample holds one count of this clonotype. The rearrangement uses TRBV9 and TRBJ2-3; 12 nucleotides match TRBD2. J gave up 3 bases and V 3 bases, and 11 bases lay outside the gene matches. Germline CDR1 reads SGDLS; CDR2 reads YYNGEE. The CDR3 covers 18 residues. The CDR3 bases are TGTGCCAGCAGCGACCAGCACCCAGGACTAGCGGGGACAGATACGCAGTATTTT. Translating gives CASSDQHPGLAGTDTQYF.

Concerning this clonotype itself: This may arise from a read error, as a much more abundant clone is one base away. The CDR3 carries no conserved terminal phenylalanine or tryptophan, so it likely arises from a read error. The V gene is TRBV4-3, the J gene TRBJ1-1, with D unclear. Germline lookup yields CDR1 LGHNA and CDR2 YSLEER. The CDR3 spans 13 residues. Trimming took 0 bases from V and 6 from J, leaving 8 bases between them. The CDR3 here is CASSQEFGAEAFC. The CDR3 bases are TGCGCCAGCAGCCAAGAATTCGGGGCTGAAGCTTTCTGT.

This clonotype was seen a single time. V is TRBV30 and J is TRBJ2-4; perhaps D is TRBD1 or TRBD2 (5 bases each). CDR3 length: 14 amino acids. Per the germline V gene, CDR1 is GTSNPN and CDR2 is SVGIG (reference sequence). V was clipped by 3 bases and J by 0 bases, with 9 bases between them. The CDR3, as DNA: TGTGCCTGGAGATTGGGGGTAGCCAAAAACATTCAGTACTTC. Protein product: CAWRLGVAKNIQYF.

The chain links TRBV20-1 to TRBJ2-7; 9 positions agree with TRBD2. Germline V gene lookup returns CDR1 DFQATT and CDR2 SNEGSKA (reference sequence). The CDR3 sequence is 15 residues long. Trimming removed 0 bases from V and 6 bases from J; junction bases left unmatched: 9. The CDR3 sequence: CSARDVAGASAEQYF. CDR3 bases: TGCAGTGCTAGAGACGTAGCGGGGGCCTCTGCCGAGCAGTACTTC.

The chain employs TRBV5-1 and TRBJ1-1, with D tentatively TRBD1 (5 bases). The CDR3 is 14 amino acids. V was shortened by 4 bases and J by 3 bases, with 13 bases between the two germline ends. The germline gives CDR1 SGHRS, CDR2 YFSETQ. CDR3 sequence (DNA): TGCGCCAGCAGCCCCGGGACGGGACACACTGAAGCTTTCTTT. It is translated as CASSPGTGHTEAFF.

Here the CDR3 reads CATSDGRGNYGYTF. The CDR3 nucleotides are TGTGCCACCAGTGATGGAAGGGGAAACTATGGCTACACCTTC. This chain joins TRBV24-1 and TRBJ1-2; maybe TRBD1 (5 bases). The germline gives CDR1 KGHDR, CDR2 SFDVKD. V was clipped by 3 bases and J by 2 bases, with 9 bases between them. There are 14 residues in the CDR3.

The chain is built from TRBV20-1 and TRBJ2-5; 7 nucleotides agree with TRBD1. Germline V gene data show CDR1 as DFQATT and CDR2 as SNEGSKA (reference sequence). CDR3 size: 15 residues. V trimming: 3 bases; J trimming: 11 bases; junction bases outside the gene matches: 18. The CDR3 is CSASTGQEGSYKQYF. The CDR3 bases are TGCAGTGCTAGTACCGGACAGGAAGGCTCCTACAAGCAGTACTTC.

In its sample, this clonotype was seen once. Germline and junction disagree at one end, which may indicate a read error. The V gene is TRBV5-1, the J gene TRBJ1-2, with D uncertain. The CDR3 length is 13 residues. The germline V gene encodes CDR1 SGHRS and CDR2 YFSETQ. CDR3 DNA: TGCGCCGGCAGCTCCCTGGGAGGCGCTGGCTACACCTTC. This sequence encodes CAGSSLGGAGYTF.

The chain has TRBV4-3 and TRBJ2-7; 7 bases align to TRBD1. The junction had 11 bases not matched to a gene; V was cut back by 0 bases and J by 0 bases. The CDR3 runs 18 residues. Germline values: CDR1 LGHNA, CDR2 YSLEER. The CDR3 loop is CASSQDLWYTGASYEQYF. CDR3 bases: TGCGCCAGCAGCCAAGATCTTTGGTATACAGGGGCCTCCTACGAGCAGTACTTC.

This clonotype turned up a few times. The chain recombines TRBV6-6 with TRBJ1-5; no clear D. Germline CDR1 MNHNY, CDR2 SVGAGI (reference sequence). V dropped 3 bases and J dropped 3 bases, with 9 bases sitting between them. The CDR3 loop spans 14 amino acids. This chain's CDR3 is CASSYIQINQPQHF. CDR3 DNA sequence: TGTGCCAGCAGTTATATTCAGATCAATCAGCCCCAGCATTTT.

CDR3 sequence reads: CASSYLGSGREEQFF. Here the CDR3 DNA reads TGTGCCAGCAGTTATTTAGGATCGGGGAGGGAGGAGCAGTTCTTC. The chain employs TRBV6-6 and TRBJ2-1, with TRBD2 matching over 7 bases. Trimming at V came to 3 bases and at J to 10 bases, leaving 12 bases not matched to a gene. The CDR3 is 15 residues long. In germline, CDR1 is MNHNY, CDR2 SVGAGI (reference sequence).

V is TRBV6-5 and J is TRBJ2-7; 9 nucleotides agree with TRBD1. V was clipped by 6 bases and J by 3 bases; unmatched bases: 12. Germline V gene sequence: CDR1 MNHEY, CDR2 SVGAGI. The CDR3 runs 16 residues. The CDR3 DNA is TGTGCCAGCAGAATGGGGACAGGGAATTTTTACTACGAGCAGTACTTC. It is translated as CASRMGTGNFYYEQYF.

The chain uses TRBV20-1 and TRBJ1-4, with D unresolved. CDR3 length: 13 amino acids. In germline, CDR1 is DFQATT, CDR2 SNEGSKA (reference sequence). The germline V and J ends were trimmed by 4 bases and 8 bases, with 14 bases remaining between them. This CDR3 is CSATKDPREKLFF. Here the CDR3 DNA reads TGCAGTGCTACGAAGGATCCGAGAGAAAAACTGTTTTTT.

The V call is TRBV28, the J call TRBJ2-7; D remains unclear. The CDR3 is 15 amino acids. Trimming left V 3 bases short and J 1 base short, with 13 bases between. In germline, CDR1 is MDHEN, CDR2 SYDVKM. CDR3 DNA: TGTGCCAGCAGTTTCCTCCTCTCCAATTCCTACGAGCAGTACTTC. This gives the protein CASSFLLSNSYEQYF.

This clonotype was seen ten or more times. The gene calls are TRBV7-6 and TRBJ2-1; 12 bases are shared with TRBD2. Germline V lookup: CDR1 SGHVS, CDR2 FNYEAQ. This CDR3 has 18 residues. V trimming: 2 bases; J trimming: 0 bases; junction bases outside the gene matches: 5. The CDR3 sequence is CASSLRPSGGASYNEQFF. For the CDR3, the DNA is TGTGCCAGCAGCTTAAGGCCTAGCGGGGGGGCCTCCTACAATGAGCAGTTCTTC.

The genes are TRBV12-3 or TRBV12-4 and TRBJ1-2; 9 bases are a match to TRBD1. V lost 5 bases and J lost 3; bases outside the gene matches: 7. The CDR3 spans 15 residues. The CDR3 DNA reads TGTGCCAGCAGTACTGAGACAGGGGGGTACTATGGCTACACCTTC. The encoded protein is CASSTETGGYYGYTF.

This clonotype occurred a few times. The chain uses TRBV12-3 or TRBV12-4 and TRBJ2-7, with TRBD1 as a possible D gene (6 bases). CDR3 size: 14 residues. Trimming cost V 0 bases and J 5 bases, with 11 bases left between them. The CDR3 loop is CASSLARGGDEQYF. The CDR3 DNA reads as TGTGCCAGCAGTTTAGCCAGGGGCGGCGACGAGCAGTACTTC.

This chain connects TRBV6-1 to TRBJ1-1, with 10 bases identical to TRBD1. Losses at the gene ends were 7 bases for V and 0 bases for J; bases not matched to a gene: 5. Looked up from germline, CDR1 is MNHNS and CDR2 is SASEGT. The CDR3 has 15 residues. The CDR3 is CASTRTGGLNTEAFF. The CDR3 nucleotides are TGTGCCAGCACCAGGACAGGGGGGTTGAACACTGAAGCTTTCTTT.

This sequence joins TRBV7-9 and TRBJ2-1; 10 positions agree with TRBD2. J gave up 8 bases and V 1 base, and 5 bases lay outside the gene matches. The CDR3 runs to 15 residues. Germline V gene sequence: CDR1 SEHNR, CDR2 FQNEAQ (reference sequence). The CDR3 region is CASSLGAGGRHEQFF. DNA for the CDR3: TGTGCCAGCAGCTTAGGAGCGGGGGGGCGGCATGAGCAGTTCTTC.

This clonotype has more than one count but fewer than ten. The V call is TRBV29-1, the J call TRBJ1-2; D remains ambiguous. Deletions cut 2 bases from V and 0 bases from J, with 4 bases between. This CDR3 is built from 12 residues. From germline, CDR1 is SQVTM and CDR2 ANQGSEA. The CDR3 bases are TGCAGCGTTGAAAAGGCTAACTATGGCTACACCTTC. It specifies CSVEKANYGYTF.

Notes on this clonotype: One end of the junction does not line up with germline, which may come from a read error. The CDR3 loop is CACSHGGAGYGYTF. In nucleotides, the CDR3 is TGTGCCTGCAGCCACGGGGGGGCCGGCTATGGCTACACCTTC. This chain uses TRBV7-3 with TRBJ1-2, with D perhaps TRBD1 (6 bases). CDR1 is SGHTA, CDR2 FQGTGA, per germline. The CDR3 runs to 14 residues.

The rearrangement links TRBV7-3 to TRBJ2-1; TRBD2 might be the D (6 bases). Trimming shortened V by 1 base and J by 4 bases, and 17 bases separated the two germline ends. Germline V CDR1 and CDR2: SGHTA, FQGTGA. CDR3 length: 17 residues. CDR3 residues: CASSLNPPGGVYNEQFF. For the CDR3, the DNA is TGTGCCAGCAGCTTAAATCCCCCCGGCGGGGTATACAATGAGCAGTTCTTC.

The chain is built from TRBV12-3 or TRBV12-4 and TRBJ1-3; D not certain. V lost 1 base, J lost 4 bases, and 5 bases lay in between. This CDR3 is 13 amino acids long. The CDR3 reads CASSLVRGNTIYF. CDR3 in DNA: TGTGCCAGCAGTTTAGTTCGGGGAAACACCATATATTTT.

This chain uses TRBV18 with TRBJ2-3; no clear D gene. Germline V gives CDR1 KGHSH, CDR2 LQKENI. This CDR3 is built from 15 residues. Trimming left V 1 base short and J 2 bases short, with 10 bases between. DNA for the CDR3: TGTGCCAGCTCACCACTAGTGGCGGCCACAGATACGCAGTATTTT. Translated: CASSPLVAATDTQYF.